What follows are 14 T cell receptor beta chains derived from one specimen sequenced in a study of shared clonotypes between healthy human individuals. Profiled with immunoSEQ multiplex PCR; TCRdb holds only in-frame clones, not every one. The sample has about half a million clones, about 85% seen once. The sample was PBMCs. These receptors all come from a woman in her forties in good health. Some clones in this sample may be carry-over from other donors' samples.

This clone was found a few times. This chain joins TRBV7-7 and TRBJ2-1; tentatively, D is TRBD1 (5 bases). The V gene's germline CDR1 is SSHAT and CDR2 FNYEAQ (reference sequence). There are 15 residues in the CDR3. Trimming stripped 3 bases from V and 9 bases from J, with 18 bases between. The CDR3 sequence is CASSFQQVGESEQFF. CDR3 nucleotides: TGTGCCAGCAGCTTTCAACAGGTCGGTGAGTCTGAGCAGTTCTTC.

The chain is built from TRBV18 and TRBJ2-1; 14 nucleotides align to TRBD2. The CDR3 covers 16 residues. Germline V gene lookup returns CDR1 KGHSH and CDR2 LQKENI. The trim removed 2 bases at V and 8 bases at J, leaving 5 bases unmatched. CDR3 nucleotide sequence: TGTGCCAGCTCACCAGGGACTAGCGGGAGAACCGATGAGCAGTTCTTC. Its protein product is CASSPGTSGRTDEQFF.

V usage is TRBV7-2 and J usage is TRBJ2-1; D may correspond to TRBD1 or TRBD2 (5 bases each). The CDR3 extends over 15 amino acids. CDR1 and CDR2 from the germline V gene are SGHTA and FQGNSA. V dropped 5 bases and J dropped 0 bases, with 11 bases sitting between them. The CDR3 DNA is TGTGCCAGCAGCCCCATTGGGACCTCCTACAATGAGCAGTTCTTC. It yields the protein CASSPIGTSYNEQFF.

This clone has a count of ten or more. The genes are TRBV7-3 and TRBJ2-5, with D tentatively TRBD2 (5 bases). CDR1 SGHTA and CDR2 FQGTGA come from the germline V gene. Deletions cut 2 bases from V and 7 bases from J, with 20 bases between. The CDR3 spans 16 residues. The CDR3 sequence: CASSLSAAGGFGTQYF. The CDR3 DNA follows: TGTGCCAGCAGCTTATCCGCTGCGGGTGGGTTTGGGACCCAGTACTTC.

The chain is built from TRBV18 and TRBJ2-3, with 9 bases aligning to TRBD1. V was pared by 2 bases and J by 4 bases, with 10 bases of the junction left unmatched. Germline V gene lookup returns CDR1 KGHSH and CDR2 LQKENI. The CDR3 extends over 17 amino acids. The CDR3 region has the DNA TGTGCCAGCTCACCATTACAGGGGGCGCGGGTCGCAGATACGCAGTATTTT. As protein: CASSPLQGARVADTQYF. Using reference TRBV18 and TRBJ2-3 for the parts outside the CDR3, the full variable domain is NAGVMQNPRHLVRRRGQEARLRCSPMKGHSHVYWYRQLPEEGLKFMVYLQKENIIDESGMPKERFSAEFPKEGPSILRIQQVVRGDSAAYFCASSPLQGARVADTQYFGPGTRLTVL.

The chain links TRBV27 to TRBJ2-7, with TRBD2 matching over 8 bases. The CDR3 totals 16 residues. The germline gives CDR1 MNHEY, CDR2 SMNVEV (reference sequence). J gave up 0 bases and V 5 bases, and 9 bases lay outside the gene matches. As DNA, the CDR3 is TGTGCCAGCAGTCAGGCGGCCGGGACTAGCTCCTACGAGCAGTACTTC. Amino acid sequence: CASSQAAGTSSYEQYF.

In this sample, this clone turned up a few times. The chain has TRBV30 and TRBJ2-7; 9 nucleotides align to TRBD2. The CDR3 sequence is 16 residues long. V was clipped by 2 bases and J by 1 base; unmatched bases: 9. From germline, CDR1 is GTSNPN and CDR2 SVGIG (reference sequence). CDR3 in DNA: TGTGCCTGGAGTCTATATGTGACTAGCGGTTCCTACGAGCAGTACTTC. Translation: CAWSLYVTSGSYEQYF. Full variable domain (missing parts from reference TRBV30 and TRBJ2-7): SQTIHQWPATLVQPVGSPLSLECTVEGTSNPNLYWYRQAAGRGLQLLFYSVGIGQISSEVPQNLSASRPQDRQFILSSKKLLLSDSGFYLCAWSLYVTSGSYEQYFGPGTRLTVT.

This clone came up a few times. This rearrangement joins TRBV27 to TRBJ1-1; 7 bases fit TRBD1. The germline CDR1 and CDR2 sequences are MNHEY and SMNVEV (reference sequence). This CDR3 region has 15 residues. V was pared by 6 bases and J by 4 bases, with 11 bases of the junction left unmatched. The DNA of the CDR3 is TGTGCCAGCAGCCGAGGGGGCACGGGTAGCACTGAAGCTTTCTTT. Encoded protein: CASSRGGTGSTEAFF.

This chain joins TRBV7-2 and TRBJ2-1, with 12 bases that match TRBD2. The CDR3 has 16 residues. Trimming took 5 bases from V and 2 from J; bases not matched to a gene: 4. CDR1 SGHTA and CDR2 FQGNSA come from the germline V gene. In nucleotides, the CDR3 is TGTGCCAGCAGCGGCCGGACTAGCGGGGCCTACAATGAGCAGTTCTTC. Translated, it gives CASSGRTSGAYNEQFF.

The chain couples TRBV7-9 to TRBJ1-4; D call uncertain. The V and J ends lost 2 bases and 2 bases respectively, with 12 bases between them. Germline V gene data show CDR1 as SEHNR and CDR2 as FQNEAQ (reference sequence). The CDR3 extends over 16 amino acids. CDR3 nucleotides: TGTGCCAGCAGCTTACAAGTGAGCAACACTAATGAAAAACTGTTTTTT. Amino acid sequence: CASSLQVSNTNEKLFF.

The V and J genes are TRBV28 and TRBJ1-5; unclear D gene. The V and J ends lost 3 bases and 3 bases respectively, with 21 bases between them. The CDR3 consists of 18 residues. Germline CDR1 is MDHEN and CDR2 is SYDVKM. The CDR3 region is CASSFPDGGYGFNQPQHF. In nucleotides, the CDR3 is TGTGCCAGCAGTTTTCCCGATGGAGGTTACGGCTTCAATCAGCCCCAGCATTTT.

The chain links TRBV5-1 to TRBJ2-2; TRBD1 matches at 9 bases. Looked up from germline, CDR1 is SGHRS and CDR2 is YFSETQ. This CDR3 region has 15 residues. Unmatched junction bases numbered 8, after V lost 4 bases and J lost 7 bases. CDR3 in amino acids: CASSPPGQGFGELFF. The CDR3 DNA reads as TGCGCCAGCAGCCCGCCGGGACAGGGATTCGGGGAGCTGTTTTTT.

The gene calls are TRBV10-3 and TRBJ2-5; possibly TRBD1 or TRBD2 for D (6 bases each). CDR1 and CDR2 from the germline V gene are ENHRY and SYGVKD. V lost 0 bases and J 1 base, leaving 15 bases between the germline ends. This CDR3 comprises 17 residues. The DNA of the CDR3 is TGTGCCATCAGTGAGTCAACCGAAGGGGGAGGCCAAGAGACCCAGTACTTC. It codes for CAISESTEGGGQETQYF.

Comment on this clone: A junction end diverges from the germline sequence, so it may reflect a read error. V gene TRBV7-7 combines with J gene TRBJ2-5; maybe TRBD1 (5 bases). Germline V gene lookup returns CDR1 SSHAT and CDR2 FNYEAQ (reference sequence). This CDR3 contains 14 residues. CDR3 residues: CASSLDRGQETQYF. The CDR3 nucleotides are TGTGCTAGCAGCTTAGATAGGGGACAAGAGACCCAGTACTTC.